This T cell receptor beta chain was captured in a study of OX40 agonist ivuxolimab in advanced cancers. In the study overall: Ivuxolimab, an antibody acting as an agonist of OX40 (CD134), was used to treat patients. General study findings and limits: Circulating CD4+ and CD8+ T cells showed clonal expansion by week 6 at 0.1 to 3.0 mg/kg.

Assay: immunoSEQ multiplex PCR; the TCRdb copy retains only in-frame clones and omits some. The data show 75,000 to 100,000 clones, with about 80% seen just once and less than 6% held by the top ten. The CDR3 covers 14 residues. Looked up from germline, CDR1 is LNHNV and CDR2 is YYDKDF (reference sequence). Trimming left V 3 bases short and J 6 bases short, with 9 bases between. Autoimmune disease history or systemic immunosuppression disqualified patients. About this clone: Its antigen is still unknown.

Sequenced material: CD4+ or CD8+ T cells sorted from blood, taken in a trial of the OX40 agonist ivuxolimab. This receptor was identified in an adult with an advanced solid tumor such as melanoma, head and neck, liver or kidney cancer. The J gene is TRBJ2-6, the V gene TRBV15; the D is unclear. The CDR3 loop reads CATSRGQEANVLTF. The DNA of the CDR3 is TGTGCCACCAGCAGGGGCCAGGAGGCCAACGTCCTGACTTTC.